These 30 T cell receptor beta chains were all obtained from the same sample, sequenced in a study of T cell repertoires in cytomegalovirus infection. MiXCR, run by TCRdb on the reads, gives a single entry per CDR3 protein. The sample shows about 190,000 distinct CDR3 sequences, roughly 9% of them seen only once. The sample consisted of PBMCs. These receptor sequences come from a human donor in good health (CMV status not recorded). Some clones in this sample may be carry-over from other donors' samples.

This clonotype appeared a few times. The V call is TRBV12-3 or TRBV12-4, the J call TRBJ1-2; no definite D call. Trimming stripped 3 bases from V and 8 bases from J, with 10 bases between. The CDR3 sequence is 12 residues long. CDR3 in DNA: TGTGCCAGCAGTTTCAGCAGGAACGGCTACACCTTC. It yields the protein CASSFSRNGYTF.

This clonotype showed up many times. The rearrangement links TRBV7-9 to TRBJ2-2; no definite D call. The CDR3 has 12 residues. In germline, CDR1 is SEHNR, CDR2 FQNEAQ (reference sequence). CDR3: CAAWGNTGELFF. DNA of the CDR3: TGTGCAGCGTGGGGGAACACCGGGGAGCTGTTTTTT.

This clonotype occurred a few times. V gene TRBV2 combines with J gene TRBJ1-1; D gene uncertain. CDR3 length equals 15 residues. Trimming cost V 1 base and J 4 bases, with 13 bases left between them. Germline V lookup: CDR1 SNHLY, CDR2 FYNNEI. CDR3 bases: TGTGCCAGCAGTGAAGGTAGACCCACGGCCACTGAAGCTTTCTTT. The encoded protein is CASSEGRPTATEAFF.

This clonotype occurred a few times. The rearrangement uses TRBV20-1 and TRBJ1-5; weak D call: TRBD1 (6 bases). Deletions cut 5 bases from V and 2 bases from J, with 16 bases between. The CDR3 totals 15 residues. CDR1 is DFQATT and CDR2 is SNEGSKA in the germline V gene (reference sequence). The CDR3 DNA is TGCAGTGCTCCGAAGACAGGAGAGGGCAATCAGCCCCAGCATTTT. This sequence encodes CSAPKTGEGNQPQHF.

The gene calls are TRBV29-1 and TRBJ1-1; D unclear. The CDR3 has 13 residues. V lost 4 bases and J 1 base, leaving 10 bases between the germline ends. Germline loops: CDR1 SQVTM, CDR2 ANQGSEA. The CDR3 here is CSVAWTENTEAFF. DNA of the CDR3: TGCAGCGTTGCCTGGACGGAGAACACTGAAGCTTTCTTT.

Only a few counts were recorded for this clonotype. CDR3 amino acids: CASSYEHEQFF. The CDR3 bases are TGTGCCAGCAGTTACGAGCATGAGCAGTTCTTC. The chain is built from TRBV6-2 or TRBV6-3 and TRBJ2-1; D not certain. The germline V gene has CDR1 MNHEY and CDR2 SVGEGT. CDR3 length: 11 residues. V lost 2 bases and J 8 bases, leaving 4 bases between the germline ends.

This clonotype occurred many times. The chain combines TRBV20-1 with TRBJ2-7, with 8 bases identical to TRBD2. J gave up 7 bases and V 0 bases, and 11 bases lay outside the gene matches. CDR3 length equals 15 residues. CDR1 and CDR2 from the germline V gene are DFQATT and SNEGSKA (reference sequence). The CDR3 loop reads CSARDYRGGIGEQYF. For the CDR3, the DNA is TGCAGTGCTAGAGATTATCGCGGGGGGATAGGGGAGCAGTACTTC.

This clonotype was observed a few times. The genes are TRBV29-1 and TRBJ1-2; D gene ambiguous. The germline V gene has CDR1 SQVTM and CDR2 ANQGSEA. V shed 4 bases and J shed 5 bases, with 14 bases lying between them. The CDR3 contains 13 residues. In nucleotides, the CDR3 is TGCAGCGTTGTGGGCAGCCTTGGATATGGCTACACCTTC. It specifies CSVVGSLGYGYTF.

This chain connects TRBV29-1 to TRBJ2-6; D is possibly TRBD1 or TRBD2 (6 bases each). V was trimmed by 2 bases and J by 0 bases, leaving 20 bases between them. Looked up from germline, CDR1 is SQVTM and CDR2 is ANQGSEA. The CDR3 is made up of 19 amino acids. The CDR3 DNA sequence: TGCAGCGTTGAAAACATCGAGATTAAGGGGGGCTCTGGGGCCAACGTCCTGACTTTC. This gives the protein CSVENIEIKGGSGANVLTF.

This clonotype has a count of ten or more. The rearrangement links TRBV20-1 to TRBJ1-1, with 10 positions matching TRBD1. J was trimmed by 4 bases and V by 3 bases; bases with no gene match: 5. Germline CDR1 reads DFQATT; CDR2 reads SNEGSKA (reference sequence). The CDR3 is 14 residues long. The CDR3 sequence: CSARTGGAGTEAFF. CDR3 in DNA: TGCAGTGCTAGGACAGGGGGCGCGGGCACTGAAGCTTTCTTT.

The table lists this clonotype with many counts. The gene calls are TRBV7-2 and TRBJ1-2; no clear D. V was trimmed by 3 bases and J by 4 bases, leaving 9 bases between them. Germline values: CDR1 SGHTA, CDR2 FQGNSA. The CDR3 is 13 residues long. The CDR3 is CASSFGGSYGYTF. Here the CDR3 DNA reads TGTGCCAGCAGCTTTGGCGGGAGCTATGGCTACACCTTC.

This rearrangement joins TRBV18 to TRBJ1-1; D is perhaps TRBD1 (6 bases). This CDR3 has 15 amino acids. Looked up from germline, CDR1 is KGHSH and CDR2 is LQKENI. V lost 3 bases to trimming and J lost 0 bases, with 11 bases between them. For the CDR3, the DNA is TGTGCCAGCTCACCCTACGGGGGCATGAACACTGAAGCTTTCTTT. It is translated as CASSPYGGMNTEAFF.

Note on this clonotype: This CDR3 is missing its conserved last phenylalanine or tryptophan, likely due to a read error. The gene calls are TRBV5-4 and TRBJ2-7; a weak D match, TRBD1 (5 bases). The CDR3 has 12 amino acids. V gave up 9 bases and J gave up 5 bases, with 15 bases separating them. CDR1 is SGHNT and CDR2 is YYREEE in the germline V gene (reference sequence). The CDR3 sequence is CATRRADHEQYL. DNA of the CDR3: TGTGCCACCCGCAGGGCCGATCACGAGCAGTACTTG.

The chain recombines TRBV6-1 with TRBJ1-1, with a tentative D call TRBD1 (5 bases). V lost 6 bases and J lost 7, with 15 bases in between. This CDR3 spans 13 amino acids. The V gene's germline CDR1 is MNHNS and CDR2 SASEGT. As DNA, the CDR3 is TGTGCCAGCAGCCTACGACAGCTACATGAAGCTTTCTTT. Residues: CASSLRQLHEAFF.

This clonotype was counted at least ten times. V gene TRBV7-2 combines with J gene TRBJ2-7, with 8 bases that match TRBD2. Germline-derived CDR1 and CDR2 are SGHTA and FQGNSA. J gave up 6 bases and V 1 base, and 5 bases lay outside the gene matches. There are 14 residues in the CDR3. CDR3 protein: CASSLGVAGFEQYF. The CDR3 nucleotides read TGTGCCAGCAGCTTAGGTGTAGCGGGATTCGAGCAGTACTTC.

In its sample, this clonotype was seen a few times. This rearrangement joins TRBV15 to TRBJ2-1; no clear D gene. The CDR3 contains 14 residues. CDR1 and CDR2 from the germline V gene are LNHNV and YYDKDF (reference sequence). V was cut by 7 bases and J by 0 bases, with 10 bases left in between. The CDR3 region has the DNA TGTGCCACCAAGGAGAAAAGCTCCTACAATGAGCAGTTCTTC. Translating gives CATKEKSSYNEQFF.

This sequence joins TRBV29-1 and TRBJ2-7; 8 nucleotides align to TRBD1. J gave up 5 bases and V 3 bases, and 0 bases lay outside the gene matches. This CDR3 comprises 11 residues. Germline V gene sequence: CDR1 SQVTM, CDR2 ANQGSEA. CDR3 DNA sequence: TGCAGCGTTGACAGGGGGCACGAGCAGTACTTC. Amino acid sequence: CSVDRGHEQYF.

This clonotype showed up just a few times. The chain recombines TRBV20-1 with TRBJ1-1, with D hard to call. V was clipped by 6 bases and J by 2 bases, with 7 bases between them. Germline CDR1 is DFQATT and CDR2 is SNEGSKA (reference sequence). This CDR3 is built from 11 residues. CDR3 in DNA: TGCAGTGCCTCCGGAAACACTGAAGCTTTCTTT. It specifies CSASGNTEAFF.

This clonotype was counted ten times or more. The CDR3 DNA sequence: TGTGCCAGCAGCTTAGTAGGGACAAACAACTATGGCTACACCTTC. Translation: CASSLVGTNNYGYTF. The chain couples TRBV7-2 to TRBJ1-2; weak D call: TRBD1 (6 bases). Germline loops: CDR1 SGHTA, CDR2 FQGNSA. V was pared by 1 base and J by 2 bases, with 11 bases between. There are 15 residues in the CDR3.

Comment on this clonotype: With a much larger clone just one base away, this may be a read error. This rearrangement joins TRBV25-1 to TRBJ1-2, with D unresolved. Germline values: CDR1 MGHDK, CDR2 SYGVNS. The V gene lost 2 bases and the J gene lost 4 bases, with 5 bases spanning the gap. This CDR3 contains 12 residues. The CDR3 DNA reads TGTGCCAGCAGTGAAGAGGGCTATGGCTACACCTTC. Translating it yields CASSEEGYGYTF.

The sample holds many counts of this clonotype. J is TRBJ1-5 and V is TRBV27, with D perhaps TRBD1 (5 bases). V was shortened by 4 bases and J by 9 bases, with 10 bases between the two germline ends. CDR1 is MNHEY, CDR2 SMNVEV, per germline (reference sequence). CDR3 length: 12 residues. The CDR3 nucleotides read TGTGCCAGCAGTTCTCAGGGTGGGCCCCAGCATTTT. Amino acids: CASSSQGGPQHF.

In this sample, this clonotype turned up many times. J is TRBJ1-1 and V is TRBV27; D is undetermined. The germline V and J ends were trimmed by 6 bases and 5 bases, with 19 bases remaining between them. Germline V CDR1 and CDR2: MNHEY, SMNVEV (reference sequence). The length of the CDR3 is 15 residues. The CDR3 reads CASSPLLGRRTEAFF. In DNA form, the CDR3 reads TGTGCCAGCAGCCCTCTTCTGGGAAGAAGGACTGAAGCTTTCTTT.

As regards this clonotype: This may stem from a read error, because a much larger clone lies one nucleotide away. The chain combines TRBV28 with TRBJ1-1, with TRBD1 matching over 9 bases. Germline-derived CDR1 and CDR2 are MDHEN and SYDVKM. CDR3 length equals 15 residues. CDR3 nucleotides: TGTGTCAGCAGTTCCAGAACAGGGGGCAACGGCGGAGCTTTCTTT. Amino acid sequence: CVSSSRTGGNGGAFF.

The chain recombines TRBV5-4 with TRBJ1-5, with 8 bases that match TRBD1. Germline V gene lookup returns CDR1 SGHNT and CDR2 YYREEE (reference sequence). V trimming: 1 base; J trimming: 6 bases; junction bases outside the gene matches: 6. The CDR3 spans 15 residues. CDR3 region: CASSLQGAEAQPQHF. CDR3 in DNA: TGTGCCAGCAGCTTGCAGGGGGCGGAGGCTCAGCCCCAGCATTTT.

The table lists this clonotype with many counts. The V and J genes are TRBV4-1 and TRBJ2-7; D is unclear. V was shortened by 5 bases and J by 1 base, with 18 bases between the two germline ends. Germline values: CDR1 MGHRA, CDR2 YSYEKL. This CDR3 has 16 amino acids. For the CDR3, the DNA is TGCGCCAGCAGCAGCCAAGATATGATGGTTTCCTACGAGCAGTACTTC. Encoded protein: CASSSQDMMVSYEQYF.

This clonotype was seen many times. J is TRBJ2-4 and V is TRBV11-2; 7 nucleotides match TRBD2. Per the germline V gene, CDR1 is SGHAT and CDR2 is FQNNGV. The J segment lost 8 bases and the V segment lost 2 bases, leaving 6 bases of the junction unmatched. This CDR3 spans 14 amino acids. The DNA of the CDR3 is TGTGCCAGCAGCTTAAGGAGGGCGGGGGACATTCAGTACTTC. This encodes CASSLRRAGDIQYF.

The chain links TRBV28 to TRBJ2-5, with D possibly called TRBD1 or TRBD2 (5 bases each). V was cut by 8 bases and J by 4 bases, with 17 bases left in between. In germline, CDR1 is MDHEN, CDR2 SYDVKM. The CDR3 totals 14 residues. CDR3 region: CASSQRGTTETQYF. CDR3 sequence (DNA): TGTGCCAGCTCGCAACGGGGCACAACAGAGACCCAGTACTTC.

This clonotype appeared many times. This rearrangement joins TRBV7-2 to TRBJ1-4; D may be TRBD1 (5 bases). This CDR3 has 16 residues. Trimming removed 0 bases at V and 0 bases at J, with 8 bases between. Looked up from germline, CDR1 is SGHTA and CDR2 is FQGNSA. The CDR3 DNA is TGTGCCAGCAGCTTAGCGGGGGGAGCAACTAATGAAAAACTGTTTTTT. It yields the protein CASSLAGGATNEKLFF.

There are many counts of this clonotype. The chain couples TRBV29-1 to TRBJ1-1; no firm D call. There are 12 residues in the CDR3. Trimming took 8 bases from V and 1 from J, leaving 11 bases between them. Germline CDR1 reads SQVTM; CDR2 reads ANQGSEA. CDR3 sequence: CSIPGRNTEAFF. The CDR3 DNA follows: TGCAGCATCCCCGGCAGGAACACTGAAGCTTTCTTT.

This clonotype has ten or more counts. This chain connects TRBV29-1 to TRBJ2-6, with 12 nucleotides matching TRBD2. The CDR3 sequence is 16 residues long. Germline CDR1 SQVTM, CDR2 ANQGSEA. The junction had 3 bases not matched to a gene; V was cut back by 5 bases and J by 1 base. The CDR3: CSVRLAGASGANVLTF. The CDR3 DNA reads TGCAGCGTTCGACTAGCGGGAGCTTCTGGGGCCAACGTCCTGACTTTC. The full variable domain, completed using reference TRBV29-1 and TRBJ2-6, is SAVISQKPSRDICQRGTSLTIQCQVDSQVTMMFWYRQQPGQSLTLIATANQGSEATYESGFVIDKFPISRPNLTFSTLTVSNMSPEDSSIYLCSVRLAGASGANVLTFGAGSRLTVL.